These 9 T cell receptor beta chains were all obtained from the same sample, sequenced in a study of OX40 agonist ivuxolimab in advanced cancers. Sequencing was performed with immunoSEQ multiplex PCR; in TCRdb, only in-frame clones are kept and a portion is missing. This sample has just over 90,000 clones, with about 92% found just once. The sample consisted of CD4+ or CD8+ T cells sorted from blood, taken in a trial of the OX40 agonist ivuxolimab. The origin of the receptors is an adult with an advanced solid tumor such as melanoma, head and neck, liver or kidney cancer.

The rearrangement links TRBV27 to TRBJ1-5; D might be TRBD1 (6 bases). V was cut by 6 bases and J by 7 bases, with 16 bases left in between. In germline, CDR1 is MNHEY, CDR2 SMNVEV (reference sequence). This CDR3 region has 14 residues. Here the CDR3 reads CASSPRGSGQPQHF. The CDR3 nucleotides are TGTGCCAGCAGCCCCAGGGGCTCGGGCCAGCCCCAGCATTTT.

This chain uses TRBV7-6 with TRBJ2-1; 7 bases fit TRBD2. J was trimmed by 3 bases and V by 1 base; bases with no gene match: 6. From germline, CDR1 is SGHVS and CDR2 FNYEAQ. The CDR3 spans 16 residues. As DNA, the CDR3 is TGTGCCAGCAGCTTAGATCCTAGCGGCGACTACAATGAGCAGTTCTTC. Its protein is CASSLDPSGDYNEQFF.

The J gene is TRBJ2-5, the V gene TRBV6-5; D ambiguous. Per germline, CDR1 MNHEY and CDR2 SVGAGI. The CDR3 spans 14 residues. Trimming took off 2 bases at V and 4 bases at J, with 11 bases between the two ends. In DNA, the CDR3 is TGTGCCAGCAGTTACGAGCCGCGAGGAGAGACCCAGTACTTC. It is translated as CASSYEPRGETQYF.

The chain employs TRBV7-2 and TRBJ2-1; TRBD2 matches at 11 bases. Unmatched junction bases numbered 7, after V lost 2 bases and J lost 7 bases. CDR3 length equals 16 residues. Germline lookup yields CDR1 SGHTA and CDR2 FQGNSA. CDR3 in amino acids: CASSLPRTSGLNEQFF. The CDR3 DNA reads TGTGCCAGCAGCTTACCCCGGACTAGCGGGCTTAATGAGCAGTTCTTC.

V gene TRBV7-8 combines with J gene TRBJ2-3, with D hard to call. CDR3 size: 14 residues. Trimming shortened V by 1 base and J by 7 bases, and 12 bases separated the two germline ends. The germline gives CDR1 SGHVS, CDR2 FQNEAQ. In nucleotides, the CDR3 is TGTGCCAGCAGCTTAGAGGTCCTTGCCTATACGCAGTATTTT. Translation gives CASSLEVLAYTQYF. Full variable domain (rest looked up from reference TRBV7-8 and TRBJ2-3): GAGVSQSPRYKVAKRGQDVALRCDPISGHVSLFWYQQALGQGPEFLTYFQNEAQLDKSGLPSDRFFAERPEGSVSTLKIQRTQQEDSAVYLCASSLEVLAYTQYFGPGTRLTVL.

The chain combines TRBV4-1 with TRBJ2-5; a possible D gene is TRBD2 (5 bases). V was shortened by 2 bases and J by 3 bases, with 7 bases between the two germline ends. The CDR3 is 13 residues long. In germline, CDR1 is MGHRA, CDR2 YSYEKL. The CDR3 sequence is CASSQSEEETQYF. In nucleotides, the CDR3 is TGCGCCAGCAGCCAATCGGAGGAAGAGACCCAGTACTTC.

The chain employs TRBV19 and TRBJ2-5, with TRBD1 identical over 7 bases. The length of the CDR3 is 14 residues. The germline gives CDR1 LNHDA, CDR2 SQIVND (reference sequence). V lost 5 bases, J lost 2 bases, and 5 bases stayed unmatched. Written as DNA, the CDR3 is TGTGCCAGTAGTCCATGGGACAGTCAAGAGACCCAGTACTTC. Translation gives CASSPWDSQETQYF.

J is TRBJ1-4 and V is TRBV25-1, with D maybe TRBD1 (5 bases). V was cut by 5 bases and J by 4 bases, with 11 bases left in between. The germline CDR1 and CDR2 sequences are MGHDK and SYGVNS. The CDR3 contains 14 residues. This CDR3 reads CASSRDDLNEKLFF. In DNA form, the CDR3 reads TGTGCCAGCAGTAGGGACGACCTTAATGAAAAACTGTTTTTT.

The CDR3 bases are TGTGCCAGCAGTTTTGGGAAGGGCACCGGGGAGCTGTTTTTT. It translates to CASSFGKGTGELFF. The rearrangement uses TRBV27 and TRBJ2-2, with D hard to call. This CDR3 has 14 residues. V lost 3 bases and J 4 bases, leaving 9 bases between the germline ends. The germline V gene encodes CDR1 MNHEY and CDR2 SMNVEV (reference sequence).